This paragraph reports one T cell receptor beta chain. Its antigen is unidentified. The sample is drawn from a study of blood T cells in healthy people across ages. Study-level findings and limits: Per-million-T-cell TCR beta diversity fell roughly linearly with age. It was found that TCR beta diversity correlated strongly with the percentage of naive T cells.

Using a J-beta primer mix together with a sample-barcoded 5' primer, a second PCR was run for about 6 to 12 cycles. TCRdb re-called the 5' RACE reads with MiXCR, one entry per CDR3 protein. Found here are about 800,000 distinct CDR3 sequences, 20% to 30% of them singletons; the top ten hold approximately 4%. Deletions cut 5 bases from V and 10 bases from J, with 15 bases between. The CDR3 runs to 14 residues. The germline gives CDR1 SEHNR, CDR2 FQNEAQ (reference sequence). The sample also formed part of further work on T cells of mothers and their children.

This clonotype originated in a boy aged 5 to 17 in good health. The gene calls are TRBV7-9 and TRBJ1-6; D is perhaps TRBD1 (6 bases). What was sequenced was blood. Written as DNA, the CDR3 is TGTGCCAGCAGCCAGACTTCGGGGGGCTCACCCCTCCACTTT. It is translated as CASSQTSGGSPLHF.